This T cell receptor beta chain is drawn from a study of CD8 T cells in Susac syndrome. This CDR3 spans 15 amino acids. Germline V lookup: CDR1 SGHNT, CDR2 YYREEE (reference sequence). Deletions cut 1 base from V and 5 bases from J, with 15 bases between. Sequencing of TCR beta, carried out with a high-throughput approach, was applied to CD8+ and CD4+ T cells from the blood. With random hexamers, reverse transcription was performed on about 0.45 to 1 ug of RNA. Amplification of TCR beta CDR3 across 54 Vbeta and 13 Jbeta was performed with immunoSEQ multiplex PCR. In TCRdb, the immunoSEQ multiplex PCR reads were re-called with MiXCR into one record per CDR3 protein. This sample carries fewer than 350,000 distinct CDR3 sequences, around 89% of them seen once, and the ten largest clones take approximately 0.18%.

The source of this sequence is a human donor with multiple sclerosis. Input material: CD8+ T cells from PBMCs. The rearrangement joins TRBV5-4 to TRBJ2-5; tentatively, D is TRBD1 or TRBD2 (6 bases each). The CDR3 region has the DNA TGTGCCAGCAGCTTGAGGATGGGGGGCTTGGAGACCCAGTACTTC. The encoded protein is CASSLRMGGLETQYF.